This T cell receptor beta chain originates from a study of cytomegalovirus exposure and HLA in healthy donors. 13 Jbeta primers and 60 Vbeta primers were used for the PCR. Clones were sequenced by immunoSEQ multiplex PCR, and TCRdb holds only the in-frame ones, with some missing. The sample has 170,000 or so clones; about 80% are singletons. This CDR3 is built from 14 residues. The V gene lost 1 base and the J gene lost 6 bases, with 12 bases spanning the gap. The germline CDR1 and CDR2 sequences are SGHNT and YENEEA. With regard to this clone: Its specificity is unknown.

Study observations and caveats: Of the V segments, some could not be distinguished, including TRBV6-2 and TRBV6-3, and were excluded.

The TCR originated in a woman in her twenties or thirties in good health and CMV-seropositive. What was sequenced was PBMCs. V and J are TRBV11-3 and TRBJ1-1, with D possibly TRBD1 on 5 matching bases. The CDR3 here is CASSLGAGNAEAFF. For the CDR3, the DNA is TGTGCCAGCAGCTTAGGAGCAGGGAATGCTGAAGCTTTCTTT.